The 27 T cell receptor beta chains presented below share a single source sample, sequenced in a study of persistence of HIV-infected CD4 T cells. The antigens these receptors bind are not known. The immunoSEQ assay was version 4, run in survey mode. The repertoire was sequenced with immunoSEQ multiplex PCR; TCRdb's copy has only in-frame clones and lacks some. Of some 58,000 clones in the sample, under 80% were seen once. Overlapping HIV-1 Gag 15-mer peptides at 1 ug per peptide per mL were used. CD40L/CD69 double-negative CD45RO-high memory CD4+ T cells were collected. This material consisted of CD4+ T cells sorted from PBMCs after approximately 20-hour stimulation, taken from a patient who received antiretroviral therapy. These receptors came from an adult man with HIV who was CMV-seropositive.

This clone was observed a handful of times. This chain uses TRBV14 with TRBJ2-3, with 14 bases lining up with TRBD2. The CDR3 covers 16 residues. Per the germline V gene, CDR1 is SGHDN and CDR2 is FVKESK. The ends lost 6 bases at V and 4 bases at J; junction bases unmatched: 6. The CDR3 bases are TGTGCCAGCAGTCTGACTAGCGGGGGGGCCGCAGATACGCAGTATTTT. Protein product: CASSLTSGGAADTQYF.

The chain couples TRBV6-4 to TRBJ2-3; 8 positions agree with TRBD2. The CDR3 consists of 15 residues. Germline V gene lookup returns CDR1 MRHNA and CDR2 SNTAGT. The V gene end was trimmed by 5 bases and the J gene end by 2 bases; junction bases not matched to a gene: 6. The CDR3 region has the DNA TGTGCCAGCAGTCCAAAGCGGGGGACCACAGATACGCAGTATTTT. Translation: CASSPKRGTTDTQYF.

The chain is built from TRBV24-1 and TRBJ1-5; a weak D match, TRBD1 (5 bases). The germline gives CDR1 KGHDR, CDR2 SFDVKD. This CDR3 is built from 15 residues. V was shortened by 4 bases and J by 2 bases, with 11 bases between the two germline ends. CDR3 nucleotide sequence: TGTGCCACCAGTGACAGCAGGGAAGGCAATCAGCCCCAGCATTTT. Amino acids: CATSDSREGNQPQHF.

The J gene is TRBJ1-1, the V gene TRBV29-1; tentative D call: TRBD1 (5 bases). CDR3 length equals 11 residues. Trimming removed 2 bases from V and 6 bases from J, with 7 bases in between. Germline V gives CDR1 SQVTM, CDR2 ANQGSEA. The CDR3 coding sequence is TGCAGCGTTGAACGGGGGGCTGAAGCTTTCTTT. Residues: CSVERGAEAFF.

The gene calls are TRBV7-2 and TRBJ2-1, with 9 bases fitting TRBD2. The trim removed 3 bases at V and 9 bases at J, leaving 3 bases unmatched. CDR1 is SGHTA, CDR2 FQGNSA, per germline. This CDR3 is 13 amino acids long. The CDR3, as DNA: TGTGCCAGCAGCTTCCAAGCGGGGGGTGAGCAGTTCTTC. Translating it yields CASSFQAGGEQFF.

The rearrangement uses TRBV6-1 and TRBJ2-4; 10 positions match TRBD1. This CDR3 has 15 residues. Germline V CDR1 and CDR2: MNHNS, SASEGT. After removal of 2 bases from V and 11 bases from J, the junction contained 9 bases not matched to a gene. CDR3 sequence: CASSEQRRQGAFQYF. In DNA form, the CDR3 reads TGTGCCAGCAGTGAACAGCGGCGACAGGGGGCATTTCAGTACTTC.

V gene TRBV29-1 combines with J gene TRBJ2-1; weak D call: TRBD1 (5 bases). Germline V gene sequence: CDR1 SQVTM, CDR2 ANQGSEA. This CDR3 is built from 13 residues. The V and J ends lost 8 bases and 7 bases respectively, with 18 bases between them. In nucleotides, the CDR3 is TGCAGCTTTGGACCCAGGGTGTTGAATGAGCAGTTCTTC. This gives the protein CSFGPRVLNEQFF.

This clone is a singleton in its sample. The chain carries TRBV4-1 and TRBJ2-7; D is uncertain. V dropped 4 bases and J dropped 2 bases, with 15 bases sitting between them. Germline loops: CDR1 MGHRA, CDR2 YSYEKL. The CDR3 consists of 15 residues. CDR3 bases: TGCGCCAGCAGCCTCCGTTTAGGTGGGGCCTACGAGCAGTACTTC. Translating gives CASSLRLGGAYEQYF.

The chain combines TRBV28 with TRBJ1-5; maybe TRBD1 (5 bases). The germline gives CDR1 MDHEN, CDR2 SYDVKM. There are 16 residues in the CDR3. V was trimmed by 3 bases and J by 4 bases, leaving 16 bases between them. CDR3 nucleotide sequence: TGTGCCAGCAGTTTGAATAGCCAGGGCCTAAATCAGCCCCAGCATTTT. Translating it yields CASSLNSQGLNQPQHF.

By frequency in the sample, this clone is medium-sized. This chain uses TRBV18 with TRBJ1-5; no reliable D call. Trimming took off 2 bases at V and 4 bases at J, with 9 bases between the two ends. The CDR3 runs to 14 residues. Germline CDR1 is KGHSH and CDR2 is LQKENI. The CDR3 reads CASSPAAFNQPQHF. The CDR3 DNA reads TGTGCCAGCTCACCAGCAGCCTTTAATCAGCCCCAGCATTTT.

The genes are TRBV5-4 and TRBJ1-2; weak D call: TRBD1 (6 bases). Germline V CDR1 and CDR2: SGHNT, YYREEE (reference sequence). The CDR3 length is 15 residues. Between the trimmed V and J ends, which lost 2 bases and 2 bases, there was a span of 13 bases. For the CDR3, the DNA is TGTGCCAGCAGCTTTTCGTCACAGGGAAACTATGGCTACACCTTC. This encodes CASSFSSQGNYGYTF.

The CDR3 spells CASSSSDRQNYGYTF. The DNA for the CDR3 is TGTGCCAGCAGTTCCTCCGACAGGCAAAACTATGGCTACACCTTC. The chain employs TRBV7-8 and TRBJ1-2, with D perhaps TRBD1 (6 bases). Between the trimmed V and J ends, which lost 6 bases and 2 bases, there was a span of 16 bases. The CDR3 loop spans 15 amino acids. In germline, CDR1 is SGHVS, CDR2 FQNEAQ.

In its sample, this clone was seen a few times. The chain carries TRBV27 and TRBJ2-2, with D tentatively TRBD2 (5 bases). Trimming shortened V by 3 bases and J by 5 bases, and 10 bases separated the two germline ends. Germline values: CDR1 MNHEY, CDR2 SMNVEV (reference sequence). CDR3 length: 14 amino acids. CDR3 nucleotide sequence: TGTGCCAGCAGTTTCGAGCCGGGGACCGGGGAGCTGTTTTTT. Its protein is CASSFEPGTGELFF.

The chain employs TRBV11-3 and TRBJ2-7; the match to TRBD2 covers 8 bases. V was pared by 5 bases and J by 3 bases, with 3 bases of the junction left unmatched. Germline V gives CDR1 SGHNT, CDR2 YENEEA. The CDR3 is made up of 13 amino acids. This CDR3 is CASSPRGGYEQYF. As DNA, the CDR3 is TGTGCCAGCAGCCCTCGGGGGGGCTACGAGCAGTACTTC.

CDR3 nucleotide sequence: TGTGCCAGCAGCGAAGCGACTAGCGGCAACTACAATGAGCAGTTCTTC. Amino acid sequence: CASSEATSGNYNEQFF. This rearrangement joins TRBV11-1 to TRBJ2-1; 9 nucleotides match TRBD2. V lost 5 bases, J lost 3 bases, and 8 bases stayed unmatched. The CDR3 length is 16 residues. Per the germline V gene, CDR1 is SGHAT and CDR2 is FQDESV (reference sequence). Full variable domain (remainder filled in from reference TRBV11-1 and TRBJ2-1): EAEVAQSPRYKITEKSQAVAFWCDPISGHATLYWYRQILGQGPELLVQFQDESVVDDSQLPKDRFSAERLKGVDSTLKIQPAELGDSAMYLCASSEATSGNYNEQFFGPGTRLTVL.

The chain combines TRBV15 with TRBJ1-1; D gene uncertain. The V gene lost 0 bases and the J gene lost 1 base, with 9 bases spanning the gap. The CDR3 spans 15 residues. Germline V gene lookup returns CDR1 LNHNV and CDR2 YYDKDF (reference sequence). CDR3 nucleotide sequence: TGTGCCACCAGCAGAGATAAGGTACCGAACACTGAAGCTTTCTTT. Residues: CATSRDKVPNTEAFF.

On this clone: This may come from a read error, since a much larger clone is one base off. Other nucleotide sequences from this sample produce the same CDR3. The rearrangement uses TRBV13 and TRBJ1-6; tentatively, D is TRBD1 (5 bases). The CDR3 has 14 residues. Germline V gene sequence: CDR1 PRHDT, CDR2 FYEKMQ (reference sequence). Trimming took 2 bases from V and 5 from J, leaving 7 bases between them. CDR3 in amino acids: CASSLTGDNSPLHF. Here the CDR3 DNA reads TGTGCCAGCAGCTTAACGGGGGATAATTCACCCCTCCACTTT.

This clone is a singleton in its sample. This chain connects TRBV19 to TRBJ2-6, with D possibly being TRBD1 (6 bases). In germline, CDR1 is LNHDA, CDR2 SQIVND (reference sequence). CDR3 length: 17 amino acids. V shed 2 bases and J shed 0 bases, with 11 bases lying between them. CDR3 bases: TGTGCCAGTAGTATATTCCCAGGGGTCTCTGGGGCCAACGTCCTGACTTTC. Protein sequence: CASSIFPGVSGANVLTF.

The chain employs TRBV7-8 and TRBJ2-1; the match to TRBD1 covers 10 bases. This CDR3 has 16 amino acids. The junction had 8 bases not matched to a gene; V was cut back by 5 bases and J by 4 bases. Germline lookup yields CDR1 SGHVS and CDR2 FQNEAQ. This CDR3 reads CASSQPGTGVYNEQFF. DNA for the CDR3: TGTGCCAGCAGCCAACCCGGGACAGGGGTATACAATGAGCAGTTCTTC.

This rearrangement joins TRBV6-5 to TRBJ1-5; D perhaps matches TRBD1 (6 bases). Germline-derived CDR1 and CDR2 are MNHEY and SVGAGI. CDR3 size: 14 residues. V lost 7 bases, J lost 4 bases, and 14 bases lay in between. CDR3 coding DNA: TGTGCCAGCAACCCGGGGGCTGGGAATCAGCCCCAGCATTTT. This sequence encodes CASNPGAGNQPQHF.

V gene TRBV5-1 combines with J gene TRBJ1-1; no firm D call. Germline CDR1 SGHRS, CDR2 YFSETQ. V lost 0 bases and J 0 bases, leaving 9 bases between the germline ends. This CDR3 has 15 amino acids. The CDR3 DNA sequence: TGCGCCAGCAGCTTGGAGGGTGGGATGAACACTGAAGCTTTCTTT. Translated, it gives CASSLEGGMNTEAFF.

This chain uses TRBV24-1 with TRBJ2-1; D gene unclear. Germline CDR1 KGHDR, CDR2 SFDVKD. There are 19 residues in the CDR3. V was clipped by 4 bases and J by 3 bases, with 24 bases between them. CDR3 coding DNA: TGTGCCACCAGTGACACCCACGGTGGATCACGAATGGACTACAATGAGCAGTTCTTC. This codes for CATSDTHGGSRMDYNEQFF.

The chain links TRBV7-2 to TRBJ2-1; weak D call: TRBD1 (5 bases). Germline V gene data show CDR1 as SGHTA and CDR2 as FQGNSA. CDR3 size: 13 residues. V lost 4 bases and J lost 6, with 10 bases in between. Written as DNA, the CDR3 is TGTGCCAGCAGCTGGAGCAGGGTCAATGAGCAGTTCTTC. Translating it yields CASSWSRVNEQFF. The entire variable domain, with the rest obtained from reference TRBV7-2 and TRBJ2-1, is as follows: GAGVSQSPSNKVTEKGKDVELRCDPISGHTALYWYRQSLGQGLEFLIYFQGNSAPDKSGLPSDRFSAERTGGSVSTLTIQRTQQEDSAVYLCASSWSRVNEQFFGPGTRLTVL.

The CDR3 DNA reads TGTGCCAGCAGTCCTACCGACAGGGACTATGGCTACACCTTC. Its translation is CASSPTDRDYGYTF. The chain joins TRBV28 to TRBJ1-2; 7 positions match TRBD1. The CDR3 spans 14 residues. The J segment lost 3 bases and the V segment lost 5 bases, leaving 6 bases of the junction unmatched. Germline-derived CDR1 and CDR2 are MDHEN and SYDVKM.

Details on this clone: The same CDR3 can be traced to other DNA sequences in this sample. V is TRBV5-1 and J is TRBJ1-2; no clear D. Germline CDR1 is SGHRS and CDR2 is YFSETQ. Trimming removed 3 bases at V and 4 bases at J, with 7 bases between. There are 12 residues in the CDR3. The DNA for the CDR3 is TGCGCCAGCAGCTCCGACGGCTATGGCTACACCTTC. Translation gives CASSSDGYGYTF.

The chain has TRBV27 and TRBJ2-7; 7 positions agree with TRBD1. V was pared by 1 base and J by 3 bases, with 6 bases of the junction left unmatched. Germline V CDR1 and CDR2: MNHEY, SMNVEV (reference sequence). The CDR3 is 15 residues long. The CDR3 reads CASSLFPGQFYEQYF. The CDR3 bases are TGTGCCAGCAGTTTATTCCCGGGACAGTTCTACGAGCAGTACTTC.

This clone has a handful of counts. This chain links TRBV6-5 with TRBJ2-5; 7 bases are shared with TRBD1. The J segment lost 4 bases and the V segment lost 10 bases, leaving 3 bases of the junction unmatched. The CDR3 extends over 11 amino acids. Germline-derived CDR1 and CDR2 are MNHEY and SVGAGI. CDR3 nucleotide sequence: TGTGCCACCAAGGGGGCAGAGACCCAGTACTTC. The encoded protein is CATKGAETQYF.